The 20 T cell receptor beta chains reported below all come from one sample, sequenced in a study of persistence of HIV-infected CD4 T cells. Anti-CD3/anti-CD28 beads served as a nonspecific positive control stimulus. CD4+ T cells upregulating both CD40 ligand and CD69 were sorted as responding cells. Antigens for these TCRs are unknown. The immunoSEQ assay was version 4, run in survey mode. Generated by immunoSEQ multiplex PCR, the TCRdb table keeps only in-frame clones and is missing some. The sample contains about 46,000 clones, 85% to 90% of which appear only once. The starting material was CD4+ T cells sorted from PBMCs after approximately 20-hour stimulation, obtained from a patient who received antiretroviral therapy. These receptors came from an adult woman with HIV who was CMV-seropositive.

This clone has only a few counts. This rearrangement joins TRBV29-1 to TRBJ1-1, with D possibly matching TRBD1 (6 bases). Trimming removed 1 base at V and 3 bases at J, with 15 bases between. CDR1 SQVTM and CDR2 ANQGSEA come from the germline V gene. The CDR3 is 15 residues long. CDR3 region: CSVEGDTFRDTEAFF. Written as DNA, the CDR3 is TGCAGCGTTGAAGGGGACACTTTCAGGGACACTGAAGCTTTCTTT.

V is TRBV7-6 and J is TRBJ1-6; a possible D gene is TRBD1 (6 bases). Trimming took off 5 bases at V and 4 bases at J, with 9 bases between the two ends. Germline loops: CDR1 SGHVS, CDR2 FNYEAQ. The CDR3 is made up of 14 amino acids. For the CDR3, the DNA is TGTGCCAGCAGCCCCGGACAGTATAATTCACCCCTCCACTTT. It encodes CASSPGQYNSPLHF.

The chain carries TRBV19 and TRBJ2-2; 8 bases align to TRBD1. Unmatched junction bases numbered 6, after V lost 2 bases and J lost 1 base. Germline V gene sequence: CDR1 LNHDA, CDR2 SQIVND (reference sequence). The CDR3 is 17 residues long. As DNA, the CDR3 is TGTGCCAGTAGTATAAGGGGGACAGGCTGGAACACCGGGGAGCTGTTTTTT. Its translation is CASSIRGTGWNTGELFF.

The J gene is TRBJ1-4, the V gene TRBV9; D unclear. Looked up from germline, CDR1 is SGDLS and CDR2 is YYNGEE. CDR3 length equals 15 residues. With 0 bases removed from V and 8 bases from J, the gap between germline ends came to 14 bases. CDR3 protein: CASSVGGMVGEKLFF. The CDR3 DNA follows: TGTGCCAGCAGCGTAGGTGGCATGGTGGGCGAAAAACTGTTTTTT.

CDR3 nucleotide sequence: TGTGCCAGCTGGTCAGGGGCGGCGAACACTGAAGCTTTCTTT. Protein: CASWSGAANTEAFF. The V and J genes are TRBV28 and TRBJ1-1, with TRBD1 as a possible D gene (6 bases). The germline V and J ends were trimmed by 8 bases and 1 base, with 14 bases remaining between them. CDR3 length equals 14 residues. From germline, CDR1 is MDHEN and CDR2 SYDVKM.

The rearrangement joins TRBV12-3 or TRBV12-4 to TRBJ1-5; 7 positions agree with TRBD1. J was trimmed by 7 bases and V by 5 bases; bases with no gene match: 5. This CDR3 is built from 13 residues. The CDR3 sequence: CASSQGDRQPQHF. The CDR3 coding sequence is TGTGCCAGCAGTCAGGGGGATAGGCAGCCCCAGCATTTT.

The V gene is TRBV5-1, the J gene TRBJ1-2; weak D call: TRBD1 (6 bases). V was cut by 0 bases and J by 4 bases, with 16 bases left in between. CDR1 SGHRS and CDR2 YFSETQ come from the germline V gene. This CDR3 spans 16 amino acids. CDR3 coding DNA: TGCGCCAGCAGCTTGGCCGGTGGGGGCGTGGGCTATGGCTACACCTTC. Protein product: CASSLAGGGVGYGYTF.

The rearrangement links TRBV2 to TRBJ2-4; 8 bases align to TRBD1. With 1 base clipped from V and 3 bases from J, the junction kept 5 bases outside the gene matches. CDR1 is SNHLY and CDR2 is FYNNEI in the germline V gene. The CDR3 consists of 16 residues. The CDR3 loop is CASSEDRGDGKNIQYF. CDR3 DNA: TGTGCCAGCAGTGAAGACAGGGGGGACGGCAAAAACATTCAGTACTTC.

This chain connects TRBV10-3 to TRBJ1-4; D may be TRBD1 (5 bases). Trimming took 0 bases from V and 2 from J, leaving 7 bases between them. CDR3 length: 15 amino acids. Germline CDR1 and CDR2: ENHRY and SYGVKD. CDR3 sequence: CAISESGGTNEKLFF. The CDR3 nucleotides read TGTGCCATCAGTGAGTCGGGGGGTACTAATGAAAAACTGTTTTTT.

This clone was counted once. CDR3 in DNA: TGTGCCAGCTCACCAAGGGACGGCTACGAGCAGTACTTC. Its protein is CASSPRDGYEQYF. This rearrangement joins TRBV18 to TRBJ2-7; possibly TRBD1 or TRBD2 for D (5 bases each). The CDR3 has 13 residues. Germline loops: CDR1 KGHSH, CDR2 LQKENI. V lost 2 bases, J lost 3 bases, and 8 bases lay in between.

CDR3 sequence: CASSIREHSPLHF. The CDR3 DNA reads TGTGCCAGTAGTATACGGGAACATTCACCCCTCCACTTT. The chain recombines TRBV19 with TRBJ1-6; D ambiguous. The CDR3 totals 13 residues. Germline V gene data show CDR1 as LNHDA and CDR2 as SQIVND (reference sequence). V shed 2 bases and J shed 8 bases, with 7 bases lying between them.

The DNA for the CDR3 is TGCGCCAGCAGCCGAACAGGAAGCAGAGAGACCCAGTACTTC. The encoded protein is CASSRTGSRETQYF. This chain uses TRBV5-1 with TRBJ2-5; D perhaps matches TRBD1 (5 bases). Trimming pared 4 bases from V and 4 bases from J, leaving 14 bases between. This CDR3 has 14 residues. Looked up from germline, CDR1 is SGHRS and CDR2 is YFSETQ.

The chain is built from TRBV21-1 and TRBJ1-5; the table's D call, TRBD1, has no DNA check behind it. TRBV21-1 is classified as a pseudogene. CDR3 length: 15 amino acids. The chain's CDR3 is CASSKEVGGNQPQHF. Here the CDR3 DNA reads TGTGCCAGCAGCAAAGAGGTAGGGGGCAATCAGCCCCAGCATTTT.

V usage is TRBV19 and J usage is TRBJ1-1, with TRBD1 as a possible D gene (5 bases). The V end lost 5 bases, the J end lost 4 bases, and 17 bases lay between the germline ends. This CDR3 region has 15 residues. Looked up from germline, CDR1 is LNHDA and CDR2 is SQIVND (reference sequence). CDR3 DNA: TGTGCCAGTAGTCCCCTGGCAGGGCATCGCACTGAAGCTTTCTTT. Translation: CASSPLAGHRTEAFF.

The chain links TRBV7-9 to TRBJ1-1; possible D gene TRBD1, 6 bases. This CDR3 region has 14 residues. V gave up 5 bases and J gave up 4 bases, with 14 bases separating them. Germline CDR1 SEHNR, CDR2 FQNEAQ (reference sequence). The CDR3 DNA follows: TGTGCCAGCAGCGCCCACGGACAGCCCACTGAAGCTTTCTTT. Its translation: CASSAHGQPTEAFF.

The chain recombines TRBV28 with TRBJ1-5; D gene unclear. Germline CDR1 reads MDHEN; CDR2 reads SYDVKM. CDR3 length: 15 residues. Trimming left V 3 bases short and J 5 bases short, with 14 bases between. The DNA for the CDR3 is TGTGCCAGCAGTTTGACCGGCCATGGGGATCAGCCCCAGCATTTT. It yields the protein CASSLTGHGDQPQHF.

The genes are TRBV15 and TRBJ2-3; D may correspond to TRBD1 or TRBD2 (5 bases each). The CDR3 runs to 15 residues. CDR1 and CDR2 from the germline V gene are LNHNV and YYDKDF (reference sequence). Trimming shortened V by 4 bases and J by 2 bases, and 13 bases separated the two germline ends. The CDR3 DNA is TGTGCCACCAGCATTATGAGGGGTCTCACAGATACGCAGTATTTT. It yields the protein CATSIMRGLTDTQYF.

As DNA, the CDR3 is TGTGCCATCAGTGACAACAGGGACAGGGACTCCTACAATGAGCAGTTCTTC. It yields the protein CAISDNRDRDSYNEQFF. V gene TRBV10-3 combines with J gene TRBJ2-1, with TRBD1 matching over 9 bases. The length of the CDR3 is 17 residues. Germline V gene sequence: CDR1 ENHRY, CDR2 SYGVKD. With V trimmed by 3 bases and J by 0 bases, 6 bases remained unmatched.

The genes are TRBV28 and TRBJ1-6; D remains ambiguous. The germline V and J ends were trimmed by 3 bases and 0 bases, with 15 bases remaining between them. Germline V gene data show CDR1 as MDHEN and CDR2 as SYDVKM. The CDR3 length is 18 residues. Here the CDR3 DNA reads TGTGCCAGCAGTTTCCAAGGCAGGCGAAGCTCCTATAATTCACCCCTCCACTTT. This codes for CASSFQGRRSSYNSPLHF.

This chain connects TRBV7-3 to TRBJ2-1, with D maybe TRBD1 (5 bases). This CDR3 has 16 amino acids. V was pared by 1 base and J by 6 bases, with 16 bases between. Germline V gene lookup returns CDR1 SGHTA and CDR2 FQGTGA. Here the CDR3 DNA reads TGTGCCAGCAGCTTAAGAATGGGCCAGGGTACCAATGAGCAGTTCTTC. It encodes CASSLRMGQGTNEQFF. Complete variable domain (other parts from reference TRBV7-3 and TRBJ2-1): GAGVSQTPSNKVTEKGKYVELRCDPISGHTALYWYRQSLGQGPEFLIYFQGTGAADDSGLPNDRFFAVRPEGSVSTLKIQRTERGDSAVYLCASSLRMGQGTNEQFFGPGTRLTVL.